The 23 T cell receptor beta chains presented below share a single source sample, sequenced in a study of cytomegalovirus exposure and HLA in healthy donors. Researchers ran the PCR with 60 Vbeta and 13 Jbeta primers. TCRdb's table, derived via immunoSEQ multiplex PCR, lists solely in-frame clones and lacks some. The sample has roughly 50,000 clones, and its top ten clones hold around 2.2%. The sequencing input was PBMCs. These receptor sequences come from a middle-aged woman in good health and CMV-seronegative.

This chain links TRBV7-6 with TRBJ1-1, with a weak D call TRBD1 (6 bases). There are 14 residues in the CDR3. In germline, CDR1 is SGHVS, CDR2 FNYEAQ. The ends were cut back, 1 base at V and 8 bases at J, with 14 bases in the middle. CDR3 nucleotide sequence: TGTGCCAGCAGCTTAGAACCCCGTGGGACAGAAGCTTTCTTT. This gives the protein CASSLEPRGTEAFF.

V is TRBV5-1 and J is TRBJ2-3; 8 bases are a match to TRBD2. The CDR3 runs to 14 residues. The germline CDR1 and CDR2 sequences are SGHRS and YFSETQ. With 3 bases clipped from V and 3 bases from J, the junction kept 3 bases outside the gene matches. In nucleotides, the CDR3 is TGCGCCAGCAGCTCGGGAGGGCCGACAGATACGCAGTATTTT. This codes for CASSSGGPTDTQYF.

This chain connects TRBV27 to TRBJ2-1, with D perhaps matching TRBD2 (6 bases). V was trimmed by 3 bases and J by 9 bases, leaving 15 bases between them. Germline loops: CDR1 MNHEY, CDR2 SMNVEV (reference sequence). The CDR3 covers 14 residues. The CDR3 DNA reads as TGTGCCAGCAGTTTTCTCCGGACTATGGGTGAGCAGTTCTTC. It specifies CASSFLRTMGEQFF.

The J gene is TRBJ2-5, the V gene TRBV30, with TRBD2 matching 8 bases. Per the germline V gene, CDR1 is GTSNPN and CDR2 is SVGIG (reference sequence). J gave up 5 bases and V 2 bases, and 4 bases lay outside the gene matches. CDR3 length: 13 residues. The CDR3 spells CAWSISGSETQYF. The CDR3 nucleotides read TGTGCCTGGAGTATAAGCGGGAGTGAGACCCAGTACTTC.

V is TRBV6-6 and J is TRBJ2-7; 7 bases are shared with TRBD1. CDR1 and CDR2 from the germline V gene are MNHNY and SVGAGI (reference sequence). The CDR3 loop spans 16 amino acids. V gave up 5 bases and J gave up 4 bases; unmatched junction bases: 14. The CDR3 loop is CASSQLPGTVAYEQYF. CDR3 nucleotides: TGTGCCAGCAGTCAATTACCCGGGACAGTTGCATACGAGCAGTACTTC.

For the CDR3, the DNA is TGTGCCAGCAGCCCCCATTCCAGGGGTCTCGGGGGCTACACCTTC. Protein product: CASSPHSRGLGGYTF. The genes are TRBV7-2 and TRBJ1-2, with D possibly matching TRBD1 (6 bases). V was trimmed by 5 bases and J by 8 bases, leaving 21 bases between them. CDR3 length equals 15 residues. Germline loops: CDR1 SGHTA, CDR2 FQGNSA.

This chain links TRBV2 with TRBJ1-4; possibly TRBD1 for D (6 bases). The V end lost 2 bases, the J end lost 5 bases, and 9 bases lay between the germline ends. The CDR3 is 14 amino acids. The germline V gene encodes CDR1 SNHLY and CDR2 FYNNEI. CDR3 sequence (DNA): TGTGCCAGCAGTGAACGAAGGGGGAATGAAAAACTGTTTTTT. Its protein product is CASSERRGNEKLFF.

As concerns this clone: One junction end disagrees with the germline gene, perhaps due to a read error. The V gene is TRBV9, the J gene TRBJ2-1; 7 bases line up with TRBD2. The CDR3 consists of 17 residues. In germline, CDR1 is SGDLS, CDR2 YYNGEE. CDR3 in amino acids: CASSVGGGPSSDNEQFF. The CDR3 coding sequence is TGTGCCAGCAGCGTAGGCGGGGGTCCAAGCTCCGACAATGAGCAGTTCTTC.

The chain links TRBV5-1 to TRBJ2-7; D gene unclear. V lost 0 bases and J lost 3, with 10 bases in between. The CDR3 has 14 amino acids. Germline V lookup: CDR1 SGHRS, CDR2 YFSETQ. The CDR3 loop is CASSLADGSYEQYF. CDR3 in DNA: TGCGCCAGCAGCTTGGCCGATGGCAGCTACGAGCAGTACTTC.

The J gene is TRBJ2-7, the V gene TRBV5-1, with 12 bases that match TRBD2. This CDR3 region has 14 residues. With V trimmed by 5 bases and J by 2 bases, 2 bases remained unmatched. The germline V gene encodes CDR1 SGHRS and CDR2 YFSETQ. The CDR3 here is CASSRTSGAYEQYF. The CDR3 DNA is TGCGCCAGCAGTCGGACTAGCGGGGCCTACGAGCAGTACTTC. Looking up the rest from reference TRBV5-1 and TRBJ2-7 gives the full variable domain: KAGVTQTPRYLIKTRGQQVTLSCSPISGHRSVSWYQQTPGQGLQFLFEYFSETQRNKGNFPGRFSGRQFSNSRSEMNVSTLELGDSALYLCASSRTSGAYEQYFGPGTRLTVT.

V and J are TRBV11-2 and TRBJ1-1; TRBD1 is a possible D gene (5 bases). This CDR3 is 14 amino acids long. Trimming took 4 bases from V and 5 from J, leaving 14 bases between them. Germline V gene sequence: CDR1 SGHAT, CDR2 FQNNGV. DNA of the CDR3: TGTGCCAGCAGCTCCGGGGGAAGTGGTACTGAAGCTTTCTTT. Translation gives CASSSGGSGTEAFF. The full variable domain, its missing parts supplied by reference TRBV11-2 and TRBJ1-1, is EAGVAQSPRYKIIEKRQSVAFWCNPISGHATLYWYQQILGQGPKLLIQFQNNGVVDDSQLPKDRFSAERLKGVDSTLKIQPAKLEDSAVYLCASSSGGSGTEAFFGQGTRLTVV.

The V call is TRBV4-1, the J call TRBJ2-2; 10 bases agree with TRBD2. V lost 3 bases and J lost 5; bases outside the gene matches: 6. The germline V gene encodes CDR1 MGHRA and CDR2 YSYEKL. The CDR3 is made up of 16 amino acids. The CDR3 is CASSHGGLAQTGELFF. Here the CDR3 DNA reads TGCGCCAGCAGCCATGGGGGACTAGCGCAGACCGGGGAGCTGTTTTTT.

This rearrangement joins TRBV11-3 to TRBJ2-6; D is possibly TRBD2 (5 bases). V lost 5 bases and J lost 0, with 20 bases in between. Germline V gene sequence: CDR1 SGHNT, CDR2 YENEEA. There are 19 residues in the CDR3. CDR3 sequence: CASSPFVRGEGSGANVLTF. CDR3 in DNA: TGTGCCAGCAGCCCATTCGTCCGGGGAGAGGGCTCTGGGGCCAACGTCCTGACTTTC.

V usage is TRBV28 and J usage is TRBJ2-7; D is uncertain. Germline CDR1 is MDHEN and CDR2 is SYDVKM. The CDR3 sequence is 14 residues long. V lost 9 bases and J lost 4, with 19 bases in between. CDR3 DNA sequence: TGTGCCAGTCAAGACCCGAGACACCTATACGAGCAGTACTTC. Encoded protein: CASQDPRHLYEQYF.

The gene calls are TRBV6-5 and TRBJ1-6, with TRBD1 matching 7 bases. V lost 3 bases and J lost 6; bases outside the gene matches: 5. The germline gives CDR1 MNHEY, CDR2 SVGAGI. The CDR3 loop spans 15 amino acids. The CDR3, as DNA: TGTGCCAGCAGTTATGACAGGGTGCGTAATTCACCCCTCCACTTT. Translation: CASSYDRVRNSPLHF.

This chain joins TRBV5-1 and TRBJ2-2; maybe TRBD1 (6 bases). Germline CDR1 and CDR2: SGHRS and YFSETQ. This CDR3 spans 16 amino acids. V lost 0 bases to trimming and J lost 1 base, with 10 bases between them. As DNA, the CDR3 is TGCGCCAGCAGCTTGGTCCCAGGGGTGAACACCGGGGAGCTGTTTTTT. Translation gives CASSLVPGVNTGELFF.

DNA of the CDR3: TGTGCCAGCAGGGGCGTAGTGTCTGGAAACACCATATATTTT. Translating it yields CASRGVVSGNTIYF. V and J are TRBV6-5 and TRBJ1-3; no definite D call. Germline V gene lookup returns CDR1 MNHEY and CDR2 SVGAGI. Trimming pared 6 bases from V and 1 base from J, leaving 10 bases between. The CDR3 extends over 14 amino acids.

The chain is built from TRBV5-1 and TRBJ2-1; 8 bases align to TRBD2. Trimming took 3 bases from V and 3 from J; bases not matched to a gene: 8. Germline V gene lookup returns CDR1 SGHRS and CDR2 YFSETQ. There are 16 residues in the CDR3. The CDR3 here is CASSSVSAGGYNEQFF. CDR3 bases: TGCGCCAGCAGCTCCGTCTCGGCGGGGGGCTACAATGAGCAGTTCTTC.

The J gene is TRBJ1-2, the V gene TRBV6-5, with D possibly TRBD1 on 6 matching bases. The germline CDR1 and CDR2 sequences are MNHEY and SVGAGI. The CDR3 consists of 15 residues. V lost 5 bases to trimming and J lost 8 bases, with 21 bases between them. CDR3 amino acids: CASSTGHSVVEGYTF. The CDR3 bases are TGTGCCAGCAGTACGGGACACTCCGTGGTGGAGGGCTACACCTTC.

The V and J genes are TRBV27 and TRBJ1-5; tentative D call: TRBD1 (6 bases). Germline V gene lookup returns CDR1 MNHEY and CDR2 SMNVEV (reference sequence). Trimming stripped 3 bases from V and 6 bases from J, with 12 bases between. This CDR3 is 14 amino acids long. The CDR3 DNA follows: TGTGCCAGCAGTTTCGCGGGGGCTGGTCAGCCCCAGCATTTT. Protein: CASSFAGAGQPQHF.

This rearrangement joins TRBV7-9 to TRBJ1-1; D is undetermined. Germline-derived CDR1 and CDR2 are SEHNR and FQNEAQ (reference sequence). V shed 1 base and J shed 4 bases, with 7 bases lying between them. The CDR3 covers 13 residues. The CDR3, as DNA: TGTGCCAGCAGCTTAGTTCCGGGCACTGAAGCTTTCTTT. This codes for CASSLVPGTEAFF.

The V call is TRBV5-4, the J call TRBJ2-7; no firm D call. V was shortened by 3 bases and J by 2 bases, with 3 bases between the two germline ends. The CDR3 spans 11 residues. Germline values: CDR1 SGHNT, CDR2 YYREEE (reference sequence). The CDR3 sequence: CASSSTYEQYF. The CDR3 nucleotides read TGTGCCAGCAGCTCCACCTACGAGCAGTACTTC. Looking up the rest from reference TRBV5-4 and TRBJ2-7 gives the full variable domain: ETGVTQSPTHLIKTRGQQVTLRCSSQSGHNTVSWYQQALGQGPQFIFQYYREEENGRGNFPPRFSGLQFPNYSSELNVNALELDDSALYLCASSSTYEQYFGPGTRLTVT.

CDR3 protein: CASSFFTGGSDEQFF. CDR3 DNA sequence: TGTGCCAGCAGTTTTTTTACGGGAGGGAGTGATGAGCAGTTCTTC. The V and J genes are TRBV27 and TRBJ2-1, with TRBD2 matching over 8 bases. Germline assignment: CDR1 MNHEY and CDR2 SMNVEV (reference sequence). The trim removed 3 bases at V and 8 bases at J, leaving 9 bases unmatched. The CDR3 is made up of 15 amino acids.